The sequence of this T cell receptor (beta chain) was determined in a study of cytomegalovirus exposure and HLA in healthy donors. Study context: The roughly 130 validation repertoires used the same platform as the 550 to 850 first-cohort repertoires (as reported by a later analysis).

The table lists this clone with a few counts. Its cognate antigen is unknown. Study results and limitations: Rare TCR sequences predominated, though certain public TCRs were found in many donors.

Separate from the 666-subject first cohort was the approximately 110-subject validation cohort, to which the donors belonged. The data were produced by immunoSEQ multiplex PCR, yet TCRdb's version contains in-frame clones alone and is incomplete. The sample lists tens of thousands of clones, 88% seen once, with about 7% in the top ten. Trimming removed 8 bases from V and 3 bases from J; junction bases left unmatched: 11. This CDR3 is built from 15 residues. CDR1 is GTSNPN, CDR2 SVGIG, per germline (reference sequence). Material: PBMCs. This clonotype originated in a woman under 40 in good health and CMV-seronegative. The chain is built from TRBV30 and TRBJ2-2; 8 bases match TRBD2. CDR3 bases: TGTGCCCTGGGCAGCGGGAGATGGTACACCGGGGAGCTGTTTTTT. As protein: CALGSGRWYTGELFF.